The clone carrying this T cell receptor (beta chain) was seen a few times. This specimen comes from a study of identifying expanded T cells in peripheral blood. Sequencing used immunoSEQ multiplex PCR; TCRdb keeps in-frame clones, though not all of them. The repertoire includes about 100,000 clones, 80% to 90% of them detected once, and more than 5.5% sits in the top ten. The receptor was isolated from a person between 18 and 70 years old in good health. The material sequenced was blood.

The CDR3 protein is CASSAGLAGPRGGTQYF. In DNA form, the CDR3 reads TGTGCCAGCAGCGCCGGACTAGCGGGACCTCGGGGCGGTACGCAGTATTTT. V usage is TRBV7-3 and J usage is TRBJ2-3; 12 bases align to TRBD2. Germline CDR1 is SGHTA and CDR2 is FQGTGA. Trimming took 5 bases from V and 8 from J; bases not matched to a gene: 14. CDR3 length: 17 residues.